This TCR beta chain emerged from a study of blood T cells in healthy people across ages. On this clonotype: Its antigen is still unknown.

J gave up 6 bases and V 5 bases, and 5 bases lay outside the gene matches. Germline V gene lookup returns CDR1 MNHEY and CDR2 SMNVEV (reference sequence). This CDR3 region has 14 residues. A second PCR of roughly 6 to 12 cycles used a sample-barcoded 5' primer and a J-beta primer mix. A template-switch adaptor containing 12 random nucleotides labeled each cDNA molecule. TCRdb redid the calling of the 5' RACE reads with MiXCR, one entry per CDR3 protein. Of hundreds of thousands of distinct CDR3 sequences listed, 35% to 40% are singletons. Whole-study results and caveats: When one million T cells were used, diversity estimates were thought to be underestimates. The percentage of naive T cells correlated strongly with TCR beta diversity. Among T cells, TCR beta diversity per million cells dropped roughly linearly as age rose.

The chain recombines TRBV27 with TRBJ1-2; the match to TRBD1 covers 11 bases. The specimen was blood. The source is a man aged 18 to 29 in good health. Here the CDR3 reads CASSTDRGPDGYTF. The CDR3 region has the DNA TGTGCCAGCAGTACGGACAGGGGGCCGGATGGCTACACCTTC.